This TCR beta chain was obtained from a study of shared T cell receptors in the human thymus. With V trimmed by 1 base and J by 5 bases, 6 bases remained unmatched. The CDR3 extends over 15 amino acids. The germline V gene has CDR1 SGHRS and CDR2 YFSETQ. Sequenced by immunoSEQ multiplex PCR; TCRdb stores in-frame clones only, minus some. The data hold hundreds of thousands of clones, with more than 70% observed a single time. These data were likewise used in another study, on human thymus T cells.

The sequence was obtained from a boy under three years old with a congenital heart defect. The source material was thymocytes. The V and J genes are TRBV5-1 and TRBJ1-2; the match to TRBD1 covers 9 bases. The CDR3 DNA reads TGCGCCAGCAGCTTGTACGCAGGGACAGGGTATGGCTACACCTTC. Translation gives CASSLYAGTGYGYTF.